Listed below are T cell receptor beta chains from one sample, sequenced in a study of cytomegalovirus exposure and HLA in healthy donors. Assay used: immunoSEQ multiplex PCR; TCRdb lists only in-frame clones, some missing. The sample includes about 110,000 clones, roughly three quarters seen only once; the top ten take 2.5% to 3%. Sequenced: PBMCs. These receptors were taken from a woman aged 18-30 years in good health and CMV-seropositive. Each CDR3 is given without its conserved first and last residue.

v_call: TRBV7-2; cdr3_aa: ASSFRRTEGTEAF
v_call: TRBV27; cdr3_aa: ASSLFPPGDLTYEQY
v_call: TRBV28; cdr3_aa: ASSRPGLASYEQY
v_call: TRBV4-1; cdr3_aa: ASSAPGDQETQY
v_call: TRBV10-3; cdr3_aa: AISESGGNQPQH
v_call: TRBV19; cdr3_aa: ASSIGLAGVDEQY
v_call: TRBV9; cdr3_aa: ASSVGTLNNSPLH
v_call: TRBV6-6; cdr3_aa: ASGPSSYNEQF
v_call: TRBV27; cdr3_aa: ASSSQGLNTEAF
v_call: TRBV5-1; cdr3_aa: ASSLFGGGDTQY
v_call: TRBV6-6; cdr3_aa: ASSSPGTGDYGYT
v_call: TRBV4-2; cdr3_aa: ASSHPDGGGPYEQY
v_call: TRBV7-2; cdr3_aa: ASSWDFLTYEQY
v_call: TRBV5-1; cdr3_aa: ASSPGGNQPQH
v_call: TRBV19; cdr3_aa: ASRKGAINEKLF
v_call: TRBV5-1; cdr3_aa: ASSFQRTSGIITGELF
v_call: TRBV11-2; cdr3_aa: ASSLVTDGYT
v_call: TRBV11-2; cdr3_aa: ASSLSGGTEAF
v_call: TRBV18; cdr3_aa: ASSPLAVTSTDTQY
v_call: TRBV5-1; cdr3_aa: ASTGTSASTDTQY
v_call: TRBV19; cdr3_aa: ASSGGQSTDTQY
v_call: TRBV7-9; cdr3_aa: ASSDKREGRELF
v_call: TRBV14; cdr3_aa: ASSQAGGSYYEQY
v_call: TRBV28; cdr3_aa: ASSPPSDRGVNEQF
v_call: TRBV28; cdr3_aa: ASRRTGGNQPQH
v_call: TRBV9; cdr3_aa: ASSAGNWDEQY
v_call: TRBV2; cdr3_aa: ASLGTVNTYEQY
v_call: TRBV7-8; cdr3_aa: ASSPLLGQGDQPQH
v_call: TRBV9; cdr3_aa: ASSVAQGPEAF
v_call: TRBV7-9; cdr3_aa: ASLLGGQNTEAF
v_call: TRBV27; cdr3_aa: ASTRHRANQPQH
v_call: TRBV28; cdr3_aa: ASSIGAEGGYEQY
v_call: TRBV2; cdr3_aa: ASSGSGSSYNEQF
v_call: TRBV6-6; cdr3_aa: ASSAVGQTMKETQY
v_call: TRBV6-1; cdr3_aa: ASIDYGDTQY
v_call: TRBV11-2; cdr3_aa: ASRKGGDEKLF
v_call: TRBV18; cdr3_aa: ASSPGTISYEQY
v_call: TRBV5-1; cdr3_aa: ASSLALTGYDGYT
v_call: TRBV5-1; cdr3_aa: ASSLAVAGRDEQY
v_call: TRBV11-2; cdr3_aa: ASSLTGRINNEQF
v_call: TRBV7-6; cdr3_aa: ASSWAQGRRSDEQY
v_call: TRBV7-3; cdr3_aa: ASSYRGQVGELF
v_call: TRBV27; cdr3_aa: ASSLGGGRQETQY
v_call: TRBV7-9; cdr3_aa: ASSQSSGSTDTQY
v_call: TRBV7-9; cdr3_aa: ASSLRGTPAEAF
v_call: TRBV5-1; cdr3_aa: ASSLDGANYGYT
v_call: TRBV15; cdr3_aa: ATSLIGSGASGYT
v_call: TRBV19; cdr3_aa: ASSIRQNQPQH
v_call: TRBV5-1; cdr3_aa: ASSLAFGSAYNEQF
v_call: TRBV5-1; cdr3_aa: ASSPRLAGPNEQF
v_call: TRBV5-1; cdr3_aa: ASSPTSGSREQY
v_call: TRBV4-1; cdr3_aa: ASSQDRGPRGETQY
v_call: TRBV9; cdr3_aa: ASSVSGTGNTEAF
v_call: TRBV27; cdr3_aa: ASSSPWGGLYNEQF
v_call: TRBV7-8; cdr3_aa: ASSLVSDTSYEQY
v_call: TRBV5-4; cdr3_aa: ASRSGSEVSYNEQF
v_call: TRBV7-9; cdr3_aa: ASALLVGDRAPTNYGYT
v_call: TRBV25-1; cdr3_aa: ASSRPSGTRNEKLF
v_call: TRBV18; cdr3_aa: ASSPQGVRTEAF